This entry lists 8 T cell receptor beta chains sequenced from one sample in a study of blood T cell repertoires in COVID-19. Using immunoSEQ multiplex PCR, the repertoire was profiled, and TCRdb retains in-frame clones only, with some absent. Here the sample spans fewer than 150,000 clones, approximately 84% being singletons. The specimen sequenced was peripheral blood. Receptors were obtained from a man aged 45-65 years with acute or convalescent COVID-19.

This chain uses TRBV7-3 with TRBJ1-1, with D hard to call. Germline V gene sequence: CDR1 SGHTA, CDR2 FQGTGA. With 1 base removed from V and 2 bases from J, the gap between germline ends came to 5 bases. The CDR3 spans 13 residues. The CDR3 is CASSLIQNTEAFF. In DNA, the CDR3 is TGTGCCAGCAGCTTAATCCAAAACACTGAAGCTTTCTTT.

This chain links TRBV30 with TRBJ1-2; the match to TRBD1 covers 8 bases. Trimming took 3 bases from V and 7 from J; bases not matched to a gene: 7. Germline V gives CDR1 GTSNPN, CDR2 SVGIG (reference sequence). There are 13 residues in the CDR3. CDR3 amino acids: CAWSARGRIGYTF. The DNA of the CDR3 is TGTGCCTGGAGCGCCAGGGGGCGAATTGGCTACACCTTC.

V is TRBV2 and J is TRBJ1-2, with TRBD1 identical over 8 bases. The CDR3 is 14 residues long. The trim removed 5 bases at V and 7 bases at J, leaving 9 bases unmatched. Germline V CDR1 and CDR2: SNHLY, FYNNEI. CDR3 coding DNA: TGTGCCAGCAGTATACAGGGGGAAGTAAGTGGCTACACCTTC. It yields the protein CASSIQGEVSGYTF. Supplemented by reference TRBV2 and TRBJ1-2, the full variable domain reads EPEVTQTPSHQVTQMGQEVILRCVPISNHLYFYWYRQILGQKVEFLVSFYNNEISEKSEIFDDQFSVERPDGSNFTLKIRSTKLEDSAMYFCASSIQGEVSGYTFGSGTRLTVV.

This clone has at least ten counts. The V gene is TRBV3-1 (or the pseudogene TRBV3-2), the J gene TRBJ1-1, with 9 bases fitting TRBD1. CDR3 length: 13 amino acids. The germline CDR1 and CDR2 sequences are LGHDT and YNNKEL (reference sequence). Germline trimming cut 7 bases from V and 4 bases from J; bases unmatched to any gene: 4. The CDR3 loop reads CASTWTGATEAFF. The CDR3 bases are TGTGCCAGCACCTGGACAGGGGCCACTGAAGCTTTCTTT.

The rearrangement uses TRBV11-2 and TRBJ2-2; D ambiguous. Germline V gives CDR1 SGHAT, CDR2 FQNNGV. This CDR3 comprises 14 residues. Trimming took off 4 bases at V and 1 base at J, with 7 bases between the two ends. The chain's CDR3 is CASSWARNTGELFF. CDR3 sequence (DNA): TGTGCCAGCAGCTGGGCCCGGAACACCGGGGAGCTGTTTTTT.

The chain uses TRBV6-6 and TRBJ2-7, with TRBD2 as a possible D gene (6 bases). V dropped 4 bases and J dropped 6 bases, with 13 bases sitting between them. Germline loops: CDR1 MNHNY, CDR2 SVGAGI (reference sequence). The CDR3 is 13 amino acids. Here the CDR3 reads CASSSPEGLEQYF. In nucleotides, the CDR3 is TGTGCCAGCAGTTCCCCGGAGGGGCTCGAGCAGTACTTC.

A few counts support this clone. The chain is built from TRBV18 and TRBJ1-1, with D hard to call. This CDR3 contains 13 residues. With 1 base removed from V and 3 bases from J, the gap between germline ends came to 6 bases. Per the germline V gene, CDR1 is KGHSH and CDR2 is LQKENI. This CDR3 reads CASSPRADTEAFF. DNA for the CDR3: TGTGCCAGCTCACCACGAGCTGACACTGAAGCTTTCTTT.

The chain joins TRBV15 to TRBJ2-7; 8 bases agree with TRBD1. The CDR3 covers 14 residues. Germline-derived CDR1 and CDR2 are LNHNV and YYDKDF (reference sequence). The ends lost 5 bases at V and 3 bases at J; junction bases unmatched: 6. CDR3 in DNA: TGTGCCACCAGCGTCGGGACAGGAGACTACGAGCAGTACTTC. Translated: CATSVGTGDYEQYF.